The entry that follows covers one T cell receptor (beta chain) sequence. This table comes from immunoSEQ multiplex PCR, and its TCRdb copy is limited to in-frame clones, with some not included. In the table there are about 51,000 clones, roughly 87% of which are singletons. This sample is drawn from a study of control samples from healthy donors and cancer patients. The receptor was derived from a man aged 35 to 55 with colorectal cancer. Sample: PBMCs.

DNA of the CDR3: TGTGCCAATACCACGAAAAACATTCAGTACTTC. Protein product: CANTTKNIQYF. The chain joins TRBV6-5 to TRBJ2-4, with D uncertain. V was shortened by 10 bases and J by 4 bases, with 8 bases between the two germline ends. The V gene's germline CDR1 is MNHEY and CDR2 SVGAGI. CDR3 size: 11 residues.